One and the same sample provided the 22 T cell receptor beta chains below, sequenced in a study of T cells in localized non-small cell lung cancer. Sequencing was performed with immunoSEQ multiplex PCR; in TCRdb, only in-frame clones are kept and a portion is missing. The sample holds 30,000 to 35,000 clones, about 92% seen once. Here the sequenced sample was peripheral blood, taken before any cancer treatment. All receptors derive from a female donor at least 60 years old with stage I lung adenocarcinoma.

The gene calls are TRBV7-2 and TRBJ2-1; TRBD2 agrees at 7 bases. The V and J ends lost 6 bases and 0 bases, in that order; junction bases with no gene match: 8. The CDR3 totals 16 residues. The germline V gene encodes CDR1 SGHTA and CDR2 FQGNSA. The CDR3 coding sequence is TGTGCCAGCAGGTTGGCGGGAGCCATCTCCTACAATGAGCAGTTCTTC. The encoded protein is CASRLAGAISYNEQFF.

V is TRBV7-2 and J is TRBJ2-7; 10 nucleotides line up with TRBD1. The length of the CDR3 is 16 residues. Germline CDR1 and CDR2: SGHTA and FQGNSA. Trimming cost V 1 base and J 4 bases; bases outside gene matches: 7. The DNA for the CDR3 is TGTGCCAGCAGCTTAGTAGGGACAGGGGTTTTGTACGAGCAGTACTTC. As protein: CASSLVGTGVLYEQYF. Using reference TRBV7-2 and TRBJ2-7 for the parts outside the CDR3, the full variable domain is GAGVSQSPSNKVTEKGKDVELRCDPISGHTALYWYRQSLGQGLEFLIYFQGNSAPDKSGLPSDRFSAERTGGSVSTLTIQRTQQEDSAVYLCASSLVGTGVLYEQYFGPGTRLTVT.

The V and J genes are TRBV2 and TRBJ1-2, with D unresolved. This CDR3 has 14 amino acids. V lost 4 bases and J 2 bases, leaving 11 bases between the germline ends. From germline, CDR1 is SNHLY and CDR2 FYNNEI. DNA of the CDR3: TGTGCCAGCAGTGCTAGCAGGTCGAACTATGGCTACACCTTC. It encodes CASSASRSNYGYTF.

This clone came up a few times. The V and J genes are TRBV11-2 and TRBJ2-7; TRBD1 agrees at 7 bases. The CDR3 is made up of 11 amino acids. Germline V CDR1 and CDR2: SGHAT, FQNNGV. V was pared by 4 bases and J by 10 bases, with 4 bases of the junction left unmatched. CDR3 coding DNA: TGTGCCAGCAGCTCTGGGACAGTCCAGTACTTC. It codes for CASSSGTVQYF.

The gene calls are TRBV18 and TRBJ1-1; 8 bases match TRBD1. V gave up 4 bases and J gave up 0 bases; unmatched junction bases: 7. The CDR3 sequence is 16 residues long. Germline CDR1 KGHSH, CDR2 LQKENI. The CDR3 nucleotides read TGTGCCAGCTCACTTGACAGGGGACGTATGAACACTGAAGCTTTCTTT. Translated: CASSLDRGRMNTEAFF.

CDR3: CASSPRQGTQETQYF. For the CDR3, the DNA is TGTGCCAGCAGCCCCCGACAGGGTACCCAAGAGACCCAGTACTTC. The gene calls are TRBV7-3 and TRBJ2-5; 7 nucleotides line up with TRBD1. V lost 5 bases, J lost 1 base, and 7 bases stayed unmatched. The germline V gene encodes CDR1 SGHTA and CDR2 FQGTGA. The CDR3 runs 15 residues.

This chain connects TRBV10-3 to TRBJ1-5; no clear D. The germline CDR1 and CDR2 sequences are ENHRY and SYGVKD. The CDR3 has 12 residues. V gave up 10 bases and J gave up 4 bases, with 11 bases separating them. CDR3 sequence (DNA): TGTGCCACCCGACGGGAGAATCAGCCCCAGCATTTT. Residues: CATRRENQPQHF.

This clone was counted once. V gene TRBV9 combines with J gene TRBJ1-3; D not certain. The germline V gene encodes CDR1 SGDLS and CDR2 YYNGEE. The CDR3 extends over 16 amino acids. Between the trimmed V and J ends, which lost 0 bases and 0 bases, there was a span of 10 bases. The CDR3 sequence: CASSVGQPGSGNTIYF. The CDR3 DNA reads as TGTGCCAGCAGCGTAGGCCAGCCAGGCTCTGGAAACACCATATATTTT.

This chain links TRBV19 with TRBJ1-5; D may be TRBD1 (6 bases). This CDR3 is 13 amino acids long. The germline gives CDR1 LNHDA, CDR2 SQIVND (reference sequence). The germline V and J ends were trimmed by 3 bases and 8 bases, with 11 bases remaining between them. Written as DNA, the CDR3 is TGTGCCAGTAGTATGGGCAGGGGTGAGCCCCAGCATTTT. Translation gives CASSMGRGEPQHF.

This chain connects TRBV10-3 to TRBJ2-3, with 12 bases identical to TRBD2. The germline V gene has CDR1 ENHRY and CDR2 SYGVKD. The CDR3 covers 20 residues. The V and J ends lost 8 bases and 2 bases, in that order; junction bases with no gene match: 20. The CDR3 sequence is CAIGQAIYASGREYTDTQYF. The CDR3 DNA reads TGTGCCATCGGACAGGCCATCTATGCTAGCGGGAGGGAATACACAGATACGCAGTATTTT.

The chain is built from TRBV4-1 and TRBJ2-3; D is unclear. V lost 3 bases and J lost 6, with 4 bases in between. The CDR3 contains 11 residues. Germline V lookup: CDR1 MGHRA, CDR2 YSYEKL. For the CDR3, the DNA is TGCGCCAGCAGCCATTCCGATACGCAGTATTTT. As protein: CASSHSDTQYF.

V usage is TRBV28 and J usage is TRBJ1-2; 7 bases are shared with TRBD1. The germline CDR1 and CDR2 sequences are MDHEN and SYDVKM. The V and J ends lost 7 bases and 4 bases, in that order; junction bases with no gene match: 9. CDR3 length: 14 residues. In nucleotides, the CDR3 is TGTGCCAGCACCCCCGGGGGACAGACCTATGGCTACACCTTC. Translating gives CASTPGGQTYGYTF.

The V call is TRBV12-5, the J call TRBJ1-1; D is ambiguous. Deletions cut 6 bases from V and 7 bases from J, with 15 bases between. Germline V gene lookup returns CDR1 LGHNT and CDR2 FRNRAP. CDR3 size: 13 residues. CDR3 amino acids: CASGSPLKLEAFF. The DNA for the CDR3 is TGTGCTAGTGGCTCTCCTCTCAAGCTTGAAGCTTTCTTT.

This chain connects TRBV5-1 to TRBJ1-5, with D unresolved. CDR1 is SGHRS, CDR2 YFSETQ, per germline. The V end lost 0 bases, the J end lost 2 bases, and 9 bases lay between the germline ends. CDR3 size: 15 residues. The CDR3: CASSLGGIGNQPQHF. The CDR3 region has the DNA TGCGCCAGCAGCTTGGGAGGGATTGGCAATCAGCCCCAGCATTTT.

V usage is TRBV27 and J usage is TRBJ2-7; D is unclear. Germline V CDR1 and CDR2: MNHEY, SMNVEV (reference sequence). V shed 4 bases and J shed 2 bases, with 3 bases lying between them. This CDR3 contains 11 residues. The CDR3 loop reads CASSSTYEQYF. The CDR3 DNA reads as TGTGCCAGCAGTTCAACCTACGAGCAGTACTTC.

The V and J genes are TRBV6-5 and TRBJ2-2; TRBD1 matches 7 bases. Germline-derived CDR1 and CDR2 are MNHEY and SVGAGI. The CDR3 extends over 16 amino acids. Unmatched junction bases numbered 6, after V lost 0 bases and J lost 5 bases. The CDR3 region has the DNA TGTGCCAGCAGTTACTCGCCCGGGACAGCAACCGGGGAGCTGTTTTTT. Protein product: CASSYSPGTATGELFF.

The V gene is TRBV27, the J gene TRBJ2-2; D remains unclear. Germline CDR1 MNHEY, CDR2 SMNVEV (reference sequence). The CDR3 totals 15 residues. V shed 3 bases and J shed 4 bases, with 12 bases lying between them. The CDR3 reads CASSLSGLGTGELFF. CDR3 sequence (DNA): TGTGCCAGCAGTTTGTCAGGTCTCGGCACCGGGGAGCTGTTTTTT.

The CDR3 protein is CASSSISPLSQPTKQYF. DNA of the CDR3: TGTGCCAGCAGTTCTATATCCCCCCTTAGCCAGCCGACAAAGCAGTACTTC. The chain recombines TRBV28 with TRBJ2-7, with D unclear. Per germline, CDR1 MDHEN and CDR2 SYDVKM. Deletions cut 4 bases from V and 8 bases from J, with 27 bases between. The CDR3 extends over 17 amino acids.

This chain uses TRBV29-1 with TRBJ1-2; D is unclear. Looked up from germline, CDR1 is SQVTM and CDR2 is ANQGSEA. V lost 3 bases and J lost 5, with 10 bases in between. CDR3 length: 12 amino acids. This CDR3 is CSVDIGGYGYTF. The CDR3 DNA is TGCAGCGTTGACATCGGAGGATATGGCTACACCTTC.

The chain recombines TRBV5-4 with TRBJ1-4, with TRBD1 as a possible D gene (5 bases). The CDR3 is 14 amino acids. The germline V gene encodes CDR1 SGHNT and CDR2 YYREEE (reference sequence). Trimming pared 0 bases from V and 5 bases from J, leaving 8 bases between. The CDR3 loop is CASSLDWTNEKLFF. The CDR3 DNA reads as TGTGCCAGCAGCTTGGACTGGACAAATGAAAAACTGTTTTTT.

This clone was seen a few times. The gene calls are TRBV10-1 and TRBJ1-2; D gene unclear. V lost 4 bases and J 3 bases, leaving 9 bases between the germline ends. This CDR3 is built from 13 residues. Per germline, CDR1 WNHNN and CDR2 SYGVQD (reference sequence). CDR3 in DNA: TGCGCCAGCAGTGTGGACTGGTACTATGGCTACACCTTC. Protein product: CASSVDWYYGYTF.

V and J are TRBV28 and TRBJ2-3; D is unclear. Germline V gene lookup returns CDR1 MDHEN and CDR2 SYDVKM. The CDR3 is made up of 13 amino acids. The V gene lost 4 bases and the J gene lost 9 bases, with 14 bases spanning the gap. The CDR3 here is CASSSPPRSTQYF. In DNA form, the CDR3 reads TGTGCCAGCAGTTCCCCGCCGAGATCGACGCAGTATTTT.